These 32 T cell receptor beta chains originate from one sample sequenced in a study of beta chain features in type 1 diabetes (dated 2018 in TCRdb). Library construction relied on the immunoSEQ multiplex PCR assay. The High Capacity cDNA Reverse Transcription Kit was used to reverse transcribe all of the isolated RNA, meaning that expressed TCRB transcripts were what got sequenced. Not all clones reach the TCRdb copy of this immuneACCESS table, which keeps in-frame sequences only. Checked studies attribute under half of the gap to unresolved V genes and leave the rest unexplained. The sample table records about 620,000 clones; 15% of these occur just once. The biggest ten clones account for 0.09% to 0.095% of the sample. Source material: naive CD4+ T cells from blood. This sample's cell subset or site label indicates: true naive CD4+ T cells. These receptors originate from a man between 18 and 29 years old in good health.

CDR3 sequence: CASTTGHETQYF. DNA for the CDR3: TGTGCCAGCACGACAGGGCACGAGACCCAGTACTTC. The chain joins TRBV6-1 to TRBJ2-5; 7 positions agree with TRBD1. V lost 7 bases and J lost 5; bases outside the gene matches: 4. The CDR3 is made up of 12 amino acids. Germline CDR1 MNHNS, CDR2 SASEGT.

This clone has a handful of counts. The chain has TRBV29-1 and TRBJ2-4; D is ambiguous. The CDR3 totals 11 residues. V shed 4 bases and J shed 11 bases, with 12 bases lying between them. Germline-derived CDR1 and CDR2 are SQVTM and ANQGSEA. In DNA, the CDR3 is TGCAGCGTTGCCTCTGTTGATGTTCAGTACTTC. Residues: CSVASVDVQYF.

The chain recombines TRBV2 with TRBJ2-2; D unresolved. Germline V gives CDR1 SNHLY, CDR2 FYNNEI. The CDR3 has 16 amino acids. Trimming stripped 1 base from V and 0 bases from J, with 9 bases between. The CDR3 is CASSEVRLTNTGELFF. The CDR3 DNA sequence: TGTGCCAGCAGTGAAGTGAGACTTACGAACACCGGGGAGCTGTTTTTT.

This chain uses TRBV7-2 with TRBJ1-6; D ambiguous. Trimming took off 4 bases at V and 7 bases at J, with 14 bases between the two ends. Germline V lookup: CDR1 SGHTA, CDR2 FQGNSA. The length of the CDR3 is 15 residues. CDR3 nucleotide sequence: TGTGCCAGCAGCTCTACCGAAAGTGGGAATTCACCCCTCCACTTT. Translation: CASSSTESGNSPLHF.

The chain has TRBV7-6 and TRBJ2-7; TRBD1 aligns across 8 bases. The germline gives CDR1 SGHVS, CDR2 FNYEAQ. Trimming removed 0 bases from V and 7 bases from J; junction bases left unmatched: 14. The CDR3 extends over 17 amino acids. In DNA form, the CDR3 reads TGTGCCAGCAGCTTAGCGTCGGACAGGGCGGGACGGTATGAGCAGTACTTC. This translates into CASSLASDRAGRYEQYF.

The gene calls are TRBV7-9 and TRBJ1-4; 7 bases match TRBD1. This CDR3 comprises 14 residues. Germline V gene sequence: CDR1 SEHNR, CDR2 FQNEAQ (reference sequence). The V and J ends lost 9 bases and 0 bases, in that order; junction bases with no gene match: 4. In nucleotides, the CDR3 is TGTGCCAGTAGAGGACAGGCAACTAATGAAAAACTGTTTTTT. Its protein is CASRGQATNEKLFF.

This clone came up a few times. The chain uses TRBV7-3 and TRBJ2-7, with TRBD2 matching over 7 bases. CDR3 length equals 13 residues. With V trimmed by 8 bases and J by 5 bases, 9 bases remained unmatched. In germline, CDR1 is SGHTA, CDR2 FQGTGA. The CDR3 DNA reads TGTGCCAGCGCCAGACTAGCTTCCCACGAGCAGTACTTC. Encoded protein: CASARLASHEQYF. The variable domain in full, completed from reference TRBV7-3 and TRBJ2-7, reads GAGVSQTPSNKVTEKGKYVELRCDPISGHTALYWYRQSLGQGPEFLIYFQGTGAADDSGLPNDRFFAVRPEGSVSTLKIQRTERGDSAVYLCASARLASHEQYFGPGTRLTVT.

This clone was detected only a few times. The genes are TRBV27 and TRBJ1-2, with D tentatively TRBD1 (6 bases). Germline CDR1 reads MNHEY; CDR2 reads SMNVEV (reference sequence). The CDR3 runs to 14 residues. The V end lost 4 bases, the J end lost 0 bases, and 9 bases lay between the germline ends. The CDR3 loop reads CASSSDRANYGYTF. The CDR3 DNA sequence: TGTGCCAGCAGTTCGGACAGAGCTAACTATGGCTACACCTTC.

This clone was counted between two and nine times. The rearrangement uses TRBV7-2 and TRBJ2-2; TRBD2 aligns across 7 bases. Germline V gene lookup returns CDR1 SGHTA and CDR2 FQGNSA. This CDR3 contains 15 residues. Losses at the gene ends were 5 bases for V and 0 bases for J; bases not matched to a gene: 3. The CDR3 region is CASSRGSPNTGELFF. The CDR3 nucleotides read TGTGCCAGCAGCCGCGGGAGCCCGAACACCGGGGAGCTGTTTTTT.

This clone came up a few times. The chain has TRBV6-5 and TRBJ2-6; D uncertain. The CDR3 has 16 residues. Per germline, CDR1 MNHEY and CDR2 SVGAGI. V was shortened by 0 bases and J by 2 bases, with 8 bases between the two germline ends. The CDR3 is CASSYSRPPGANVLTF. CDR3 sequence (DNA): TGTGCCAGCAGTTACTCGAGGCCACCTGGGGCCAACGTCCTGACTTTC.

This chain connects TRBV28 to TRBJ2-4, with TRBD1 matching 9 bases. V shed 6 bases and J 11 bases; nucleotides not matched to a gene: 11. The V gene's germline CDR1 is MDHEN and CDR2 SYDVKM. The CDR3 covers 14 residues. This CDR3 reads CASRITGGWAVQYF. CDR3 nucleotide sequence: TGTGCCAGCAGAATTACAGGGGGCTGGGCCGTTCAGTACTTC.

This clone came up a few times. This chain joins TRBV23-1 and TRBJ2-7; unclear D gene. TRBV23-1 has ORF status, its function being uncertain. This CDR3 contains 14 residues. Trimming removed 4 bases at V and 0 bases at J, with 10 bases between. In DNA form, the CDR3 reads TGCGCCAGCAGTCGGACCCACTCCTCCTACGAGCAGTACTTC. Residues: CASSRTHSSYEQYF.

The V call is TRBV28, the J call TRBJ2-3; 14 bases align to TRBD2. The CDR3 extends over 17 amino acids. Germline CDR1 reads MDHEN; CDR2 reads SYDVKM. The trim removed 5 bases at V and 4 bases at J, leaving 8 bases unmatched. Here the CDR3 DNA reads TGTGCCAGCAGTCTTTTGGGACTAGCGGGAGTGCCAGATACGCAGTATTTT. Translating gives CASSLLGLAGVPDTQYF.

The chain employs TRBV27 and TRBJ2-3; D gene ambiguous. V lost 5 bases and J 4 bases, leaving 19 bases between the germline ends. CDR1 MNHEY and CDR2 SMNVEV come from the germline V gene (reference sequence). The CDR3 is 16 residues long. The CDR3, as DNA: TGTGCCAGCAGTCTCGCGGCCCCCTCTCTCCCAGATACGCAGTATTTT. This encodes CASSLAAPSLPDTQYF.

The rearrangement uses TRBV19 and TRBJ2-7; TRBD2 aligns across 11 bases. Germline CDR1 is LNHDA and CDR2 is SQIVND (reference sequence). The ends lost 5 bases at V and 6 bases at J; junction bases unmatched: 9. The CDR3 spans 15 residues. The CDR3 DNA sequence: TGTGCCAGTAGTGTCCGACTAGCGGGGAGAGGCGAGCAGTACTTC. It is translated as CASSVRLAGRGEQYF.

This clone was counted only a few times. The chain links TRBV20-1 to TRBJ2-7; D gene uncertain. Trimming removed 5 bases from V and 6 bases from J, with 8 bases in between. The CDR3 extends over 10 amino acids. CDR1 is DFQATT, CDR2 SNEGSKA, per germline (reference sequence). CDR3 sequence (DNA): TGCAGTGCTGGGTTCTCCGAGCAGTACTTC. This encodes CSAGFSEQYF.

V is TRBV20-1 and J is TRBJ2-1; no clear D gene. This CDR3 has 11 amino acids. Germline V lookup: CDR1 DFQATT, CDR2 SNEGSKA (reference sequence). Trimming left V 6 bases short and J 9 bases short, with 12 bases between. The CDR3 is CSARPGGEQFF. CDR3 nucleotide sequence: TGCAGTGCCCGCCCTGGTGGTGAGCAGTTCTTC.

The V call is TRBV7-2, the J call TRBJ1-2; tentative D call: TRBD1 (5 bases). Germline V lookup: CDR1 SGHTA, CDR2 FQGNSA. V was shortened by 2 bases and J by 0 bases, with 10 bases between the two germline ends. The CDR3 runs 15 residues. This CDR3 is CASSLSRDPNYGYTF. The CDR3 DNA reads TGTGCCAGCAGCTTATCGAGGGACCCTAACTATGGCTACACCTTC. The complete variable domain, with remaining parts taken from reference TRBV7-2 and TRBJ1-2, reads GAGVSQSPSNKVTEKGKDVELRCDPISGHTALYWYRQSLGQGLEFLIYFQGNSAPDKSGLPSDRFSAERTGGSVSTLTIQRTQQEDSAVYLCASSLSRDPNYGYTFGSGTRLTVV.

This clone was detected a few times. The rearrangement joins TRBV5-4 to TRBJ2-3; 8 bases fit TRBD2. CDR3 length: 16 amino acids. Trimming at V came to 10 bases and at J to 8 bases, leaving 21 bases not matched to a gene. Germline-derived CDR1 and CDR2 are SGHNT and YYREEE (reference sequence). CDR3 region: CAFPEDGRVGSATQYF. DNA for the CDR3: TGTGCCTTCCCGGAGGACGGGAGGGTTGGGTCCGCTACGCAGTATTTT.

In its sample, this clone was seen a few times. The J gene is TRBJ1-2, the V gene TRBV11-2, with no clear D. The germline V and J ends were trimmed by 5 bases and 7 bases, with 17 bases remaining between them. Germline lookup yields CDR1 SGHAT and CDR2 FQNNGV. The CDR3 has 14 residues. CDR3: CASSPFVGKGGYTF. CDR3 nucleotide sequence: TGTGCCAGCAGCCCCTTTGTAGGGAAGGGTGGCTACACCTTC.

The genes are TRBV18 and TRBJ2-1, with TRBD1 matching 8 bases. J lost 11 bases, V lost 1 base, and 13 bases had no gene match. From germline, CDR1 is KGHSH and CDR2 LQKENI. The CDR3 covers 16 residues. The CDR3 nucleotides are TGTGCCAGCTCACCACTCACAGGGGGGACGGCCACCAAGCAGTTCTTC. It yields the protein CASSPLTGGTATKQFF.

This clone was seen a few times. The rearrangement links TRBV29-1 to TRBJ2-5; no clear D. The J call may be mistaken, given a closer DNA end match to TRBJ2-7. Germline CDR1 and CDR2: SQVTM and ANQGSEA. CDR3 length equals 16 residues. The CDR3 protein is CSPDQGGDQTPYEQYF. For the CDR3, the DNA is TGCAGCCCCGATCAAGGTGGGGATCAAACCCCCTACGAGCAGTACTTC.

J is TRBJ1-1 and V is TRBV29-1; no reliable D call. This CDR3 has 13 residues. The V end lost 8 bases, the J end lost 4 bases, and 17 bases lay between the germline ends. CDR1 and CDR2 (germline): SQVTM, ANQGSEA. CDR3 amino acids: CSINPTWSTEAFF. Written as DNA, the CDR3 is TGCAGCATAAACCCCACCTGGAGCACTGAAGCTTTCTTT.

This clone was seen more than once but under ten times. This chain connects TRBV19 to TRBJ2-3; 9 bases fit TRBD1. The CDR3 contains 14 residues. Germline values: CDR1 LNHDA, CDR2 SQIVND (reference sequence). V trimming: 8 bases; J trimming: 10 bases; junction bases outside the gene matches: 13. This chain's CDR3 is CASRRPGQGLPQYF. CDR3 bases: TGTGCCAGTCGAAGGCCGGGACAGGGTTTGCCGCAGTATTTT.

The chain employs TRBV27 and TRBJ1-5, with D maybe TRBD1 (5 bases). V lost 2 bases and J lost 2, with 16 bases in between. The CDR3 has 17 residues. Germline CDR1 and CDR2: MNHEY and SMNVEV (reference sequence). CDR3 in amino acids: CASSLAFLGTGNQPQHF. In nucleotides, the CDR3 is TGTGCCAGCAGTTTAGCGTTTTTGGGGACGGGCAATCAGCCCCAGCATTTT.

The CDR3 DNA follows: TGTGCCAGCAGCTTAACGCCACAGGGAACCACTGAAGCTTTCTTT. It encodes CASSLTPQGTTEAFF. The rearrangement uses TRBV7-3 and TRBJ1-1; D is perhaps TRBD1 (6 bases). This CDR3 is 15 amino acids long. Germline values: CDR1 SGHTA, CDR2 FQGTGA. Deletions cut 0 bases from V and 4 bases from J, with 12 bases between.

In its sample, this clone was seen a few times. The chain employs TRBV2 and TRBJ1-5; 8 bases agree with TRBD1. The CDR3 is made up of 14 amino acids. Looked up from germline, CDR1 is SNHLY and CDR2 is FYNNEI. V dropped 6 bases and J dropped 6; count of bases not matched to a gene: 7. The CDR3 coding sequence is TGTGCCAGCAGCGACAGGGGCCTTACTCAGCCCCAGCATTTT. It translates to CASSDRGLTQPQHF.

J is TRBJ1-3 and V is TRBV10-3; no clear D. V was pared by 0 bases and J by 0 bases, with 9 bases between. Germline CDR1 reads ENHRY; CDR2 reads SYGVKD. The CDR3 extends over 16 amino acids. The CDR3 protein is CAISESTKSSGNTIYF. The CDR3, as DNA: TGTGCCATCAGTGAGTCGACAAAAAGCTCTGGAAACACCATATATTTT.

The chain recombines TRBV5-1 with TRBJ1-6; no definite D call. This CDR3 is built from 12 residues. V dropped 3 bases and J dropped 5 bases, with 3 bases sitting between them. Germline values: CDR1 SGHRS, CDR2 YFSETQ. CDR3 coding DNA: TGCGCCAGCAGCTACAATAATTCACCCCTCCACTTT. As protein: CASSYNNSPLHF. Full variable domain (remainder filled in from reference TRBV5-1 and TRBJ1-6): KAGVTQTPRYLIKTRGQQVTLSCSPISGHRSVSWYQQTPGQGLQFLFEYFSETQRNKGNFPGRFSGRQFSNSRSEMNVSTLELGDSALYLCASSYNNSPLHFGNGTRLTVT.

J is TRBJ1-6 and V is TRBV13; tentative D call: TRBD1 (6 bases). Trimming shortened V by 4 bases and J by 6 bases, and 10 bases separated the two germline ends. The V gene's germline CDR1 is PRHDT and CDR2 FYEKMQ (reference sequence). CDR3 length equals 14 residues. This chain's CDR3 is CASSSQGLNSPLHF. The CDR3 DNA follows: TGTGCCAGCAGCTCACAGGGTCTTAATTCACCCCTCCACTTT.

This clone was seen only a few times. This chain connects TRBV29-1 to TRBJ2-5; tentatively, D is TRBD2 (6 bases). Trimming took 4 bases from V and 9 from J, leaving 15 bases between them. The CDR3 runs to 12 residues. Germline V gene sequence: CDR1 SQVTM, CDR2 ANQGSEA. The CDR3 nucleotides are TGCAGCGTTGGCCTAGACACGGGGGCCCAGTACTTC. It specifies CSVGLDTGAQYF. Full variable domain (outside the CDR3, taken from reference TRBV29-1 and TRBJ2-5): SAVISQKPSRDICQRGTSLTIQCQVDSQVTMMFWYRQQPGQSLTLIATANQGSEATYESGFVIDKFPISRPNLTFSTLTVSNMSPEDSSIYLCSVGLDTGAQYFGPGTRLLVL.

The V and J genes are TRBV29-1 and TRBJ2-2; TRBD2 matches 7 bases. This CDR3 has 13 amino acids. V gave up 6 bases and J gave up 5 bases; unmatched junction bases: 6. CDR1 is SQVTM, CDR2 ANQGSEA, per germline. CDR3 nucleotide sequence: TGCAGCGTGGGGCGGGAGAGGACCGGGGAGCTGTTTTTT. Protein product: CSVGRERTGELFF.